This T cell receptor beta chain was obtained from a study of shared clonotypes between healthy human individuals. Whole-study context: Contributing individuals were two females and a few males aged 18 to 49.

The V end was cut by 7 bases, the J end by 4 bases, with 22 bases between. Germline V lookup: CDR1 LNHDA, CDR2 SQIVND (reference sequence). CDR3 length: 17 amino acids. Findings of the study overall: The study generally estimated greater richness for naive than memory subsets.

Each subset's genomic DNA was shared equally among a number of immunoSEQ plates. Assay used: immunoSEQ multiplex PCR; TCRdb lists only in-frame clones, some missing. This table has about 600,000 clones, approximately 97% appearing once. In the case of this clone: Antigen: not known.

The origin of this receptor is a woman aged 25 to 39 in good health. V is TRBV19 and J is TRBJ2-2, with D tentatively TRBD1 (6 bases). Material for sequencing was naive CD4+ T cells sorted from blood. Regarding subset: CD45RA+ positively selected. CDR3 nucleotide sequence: TGTGCCAGTACCCCTACAGGGACCAGGTTTGGCACCGGGGAGCTGTTTTTT. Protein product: CASTPTGTRFGTGELFF.